This TCR beta chain comes out of a study of PD-1 blockade in classical Hodgkin lymphoma. Sequencing used immunoSEQ multiplex PCR; TCRdb keeps in-frame clones, though not all of them. Of approximately 38,000 clones in the sample, about 80% were seen once. Noted time point: cycle 4 day 1 (C4D1), after less than 7 weeks of nivolumab. Patients all relapsed after autologous stem cell transplantation, and there was variation in brentuximab vedotin exposure. Best responses were complete response, partial response or progressive disease. The germline CDR1 and CDR2 sequences are ENHRY and SYGVKD. The CDR3 extends over 17 amino acids. V was cut by 6 bases and J by 0 bases, with 18 bases left in between. The study's findings and limits: Anyone who began nivolumab under 1 year after ASCT was excluded. What caused the repertoire differences, perhaps disease activity or prior therapy, remains undefined. Baseline diversity resembling that of newly diagnosed patients was seen in complete responders.

As for this clone: No antigen is known for it.

This sequence was found in a human donor with classical Hodgkin lymphoma. The sample consisted of peripheral blood mononuclear cells (PBMCs), taken before the fourth cycle of nivolumab. The chain is built from TRBV10-3 and TRBJ1-3; D possibly corresponds to TRBD1 (6 bases). CDR3 nucleotide sequence: TGTGCCATCAGCCAAATAATCACAGGGAGCTCTGGAAACACCATATATTTT. Translation: CAISQIITGSSGNTIYF.